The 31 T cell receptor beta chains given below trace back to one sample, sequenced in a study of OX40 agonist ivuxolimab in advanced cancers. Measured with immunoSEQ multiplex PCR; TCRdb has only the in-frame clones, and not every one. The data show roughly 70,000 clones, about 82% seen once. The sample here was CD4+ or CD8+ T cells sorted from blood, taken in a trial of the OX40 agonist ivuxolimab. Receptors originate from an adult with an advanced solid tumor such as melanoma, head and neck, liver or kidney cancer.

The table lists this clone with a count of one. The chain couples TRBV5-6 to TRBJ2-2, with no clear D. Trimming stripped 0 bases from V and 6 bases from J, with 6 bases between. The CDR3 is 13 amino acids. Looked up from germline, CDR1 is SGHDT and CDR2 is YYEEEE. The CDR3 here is CASSLVVAGELFF. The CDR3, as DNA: TGTGCCAGCAGCTTGGTGGTGGCCGGGGAGCTGTTTTTT. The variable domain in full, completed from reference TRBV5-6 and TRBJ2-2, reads DAGVTQSPTHLIKTRGQQVTLRCSPKSGHDTVSWYQQALGQGPQFIFQYYEEEERQRGNFPDRFSGHQFPNYSSELNVNALLLGDSALYLCASSLVVAGELFFGEGSRLTVL.

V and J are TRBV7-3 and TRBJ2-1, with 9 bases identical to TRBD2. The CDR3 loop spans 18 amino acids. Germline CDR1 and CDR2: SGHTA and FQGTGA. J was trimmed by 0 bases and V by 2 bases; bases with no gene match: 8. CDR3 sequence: CASSLGLAGLSSYNEQFF. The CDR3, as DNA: TGTGCCAGCAGCTTAGGTCTAGCGGGACTGAGCTCCTACAATGAGCAGTTCTTC.

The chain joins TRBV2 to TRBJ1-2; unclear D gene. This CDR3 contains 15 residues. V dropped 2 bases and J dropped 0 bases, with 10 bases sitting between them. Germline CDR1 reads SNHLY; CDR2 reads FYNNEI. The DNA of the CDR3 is TGTGCCAGCAGTGAAAGACACCTTGCTAACTATGGCTACACCTTC. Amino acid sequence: CASSERHLANYGYTF. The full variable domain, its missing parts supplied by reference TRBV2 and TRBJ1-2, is EPEVTQTPSHQVTQMGQEVILRCVPISNHLYFYWYRQILGQKVEFLVSFYNNEISEKSEIFDDQFSVERPDGSNFTLKIRSTKLEDSAMYFCASSERHLANYGYTFGSGTRLTVV.

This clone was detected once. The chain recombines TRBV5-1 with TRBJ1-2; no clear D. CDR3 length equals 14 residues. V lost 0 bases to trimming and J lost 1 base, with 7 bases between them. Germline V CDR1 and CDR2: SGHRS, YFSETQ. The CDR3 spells CASSLATDNYGYTF. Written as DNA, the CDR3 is TGCGCCAGCAGCTTGGCCACCGATAACTATGGCTACACCTTC.

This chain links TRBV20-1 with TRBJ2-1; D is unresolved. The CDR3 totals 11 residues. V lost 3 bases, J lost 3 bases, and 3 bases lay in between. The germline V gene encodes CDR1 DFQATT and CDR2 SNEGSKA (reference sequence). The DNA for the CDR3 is TGCAGTGCTAGGGACTACAATGAGCAGTTCTTC. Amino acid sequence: CSARDYNEQFF.

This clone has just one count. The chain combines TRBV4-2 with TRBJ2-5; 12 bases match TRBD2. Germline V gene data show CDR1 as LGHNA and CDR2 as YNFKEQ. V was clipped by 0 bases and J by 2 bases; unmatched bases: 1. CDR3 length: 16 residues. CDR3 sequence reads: CASSQDGTSGQETQYF. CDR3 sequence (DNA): TGTGCCAGCAGCCAAGATGGGACTAGCGGGCAAGAGACCCAGTACTTC.

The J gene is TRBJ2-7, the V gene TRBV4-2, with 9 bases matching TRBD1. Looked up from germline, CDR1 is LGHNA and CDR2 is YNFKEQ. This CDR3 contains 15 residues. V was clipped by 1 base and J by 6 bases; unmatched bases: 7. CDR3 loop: CASSQVVRTGAEQYF. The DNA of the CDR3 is TGTGCCAGCAGCCAAGTGGTAAGGACAGGGGCCGAGCAGTACTTC.

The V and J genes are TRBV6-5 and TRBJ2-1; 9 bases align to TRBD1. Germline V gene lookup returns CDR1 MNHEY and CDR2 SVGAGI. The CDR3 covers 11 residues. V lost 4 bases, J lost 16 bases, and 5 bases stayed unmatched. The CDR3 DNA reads TGTGCCAGCAGTTTCGGACAGGGGTATTTCTTC. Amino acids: CASSFGQGYFF.

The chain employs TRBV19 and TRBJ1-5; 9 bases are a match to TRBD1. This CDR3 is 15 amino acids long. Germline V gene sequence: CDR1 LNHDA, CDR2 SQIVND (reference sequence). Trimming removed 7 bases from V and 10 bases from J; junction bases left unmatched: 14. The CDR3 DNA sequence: TGTGCCAGTACCTGGAACTTGGGGACAGGGCTACCCCAGCATTTT. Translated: CASTWNLGTGLPQHF.

This CDR3 reads CASSSGTGVYNEQFF. The CDR3, as DNA: TGTGCCAGCTCTTCCGGGACAGGAGTTTACAATGAGCAGTTCTTC. The V gene is TRBV6-5, the J gene TRBJ2-1; TRBD1 matches 8 bases. Germline values: CDR1 MNHEY, CDR2 SVGAGI. This CDR3 is built from 15 residues. J was trimmed by 4 bases and V by 8 bases; bases with no gene match: 10.

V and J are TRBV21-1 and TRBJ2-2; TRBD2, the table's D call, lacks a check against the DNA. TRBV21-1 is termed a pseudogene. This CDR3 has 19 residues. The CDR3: CASSPISKVGSRDAGELFF. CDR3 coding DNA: TGTGCCAGCAGCCCTATATCGAAAGTTGGTTCTCGAGATGCCGGGGAGCTGTTTTTT.

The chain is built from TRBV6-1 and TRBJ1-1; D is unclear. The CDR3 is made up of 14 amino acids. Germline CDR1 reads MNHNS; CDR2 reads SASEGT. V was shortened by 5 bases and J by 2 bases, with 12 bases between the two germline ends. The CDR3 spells CASSTLALNTEAFF. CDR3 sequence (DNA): TGTGCCAGCAGTACCCTGGCGCTTAACACTGAAGCTTTCTTT.

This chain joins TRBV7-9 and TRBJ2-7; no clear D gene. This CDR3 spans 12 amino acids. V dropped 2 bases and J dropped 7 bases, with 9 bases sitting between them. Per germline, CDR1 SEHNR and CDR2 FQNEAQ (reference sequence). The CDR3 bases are TGTGCCAGCAGCTTATCGGAAAAAGAGCAGTACTTC. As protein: CASSLSEKEQYF.

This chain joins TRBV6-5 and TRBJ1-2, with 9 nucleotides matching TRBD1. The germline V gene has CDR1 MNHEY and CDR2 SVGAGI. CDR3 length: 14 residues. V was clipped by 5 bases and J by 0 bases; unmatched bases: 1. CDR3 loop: CASSGQGSNYGYTF. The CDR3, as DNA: TGTGCCAGCAGTGGACAGGGGTCTAACTATGGCTACACCTTC.

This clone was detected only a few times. The CDR3 region is CASSPHGAPQHF. CDR3 nucleotides: TGTGCCAGCAGTCCCCACGGTGCGCCCCAGCATTTT. This chain links TRBV27 with TRBJ1-5; D is unresolved. Germline V gives CDR1 MNHEY, CDR2 SMNVEV (reference sequence). The CDR3 spans 12 residues. V lost 5 bases and J 9 bases, leaving 11 bases between the germline ends.

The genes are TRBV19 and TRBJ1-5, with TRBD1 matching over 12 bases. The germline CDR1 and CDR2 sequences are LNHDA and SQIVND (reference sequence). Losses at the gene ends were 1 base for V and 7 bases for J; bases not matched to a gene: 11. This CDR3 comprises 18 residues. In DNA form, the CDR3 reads TGTGCCAGTAGTATAGGGACCGGGACAGGGGGCGCAAGACAGCCCCAGCATTTT. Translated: CASSIGTGTGGARQPQHF.

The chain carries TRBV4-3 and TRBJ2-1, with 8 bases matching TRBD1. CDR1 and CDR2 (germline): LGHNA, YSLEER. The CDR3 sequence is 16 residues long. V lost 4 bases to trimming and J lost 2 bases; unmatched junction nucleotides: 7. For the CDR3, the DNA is TGCGCCAGCAGCCCCCGGACAGGGACCCCCTACAATGAGCAGTTCTTC. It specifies CASSPRTGTPYNEQFF.

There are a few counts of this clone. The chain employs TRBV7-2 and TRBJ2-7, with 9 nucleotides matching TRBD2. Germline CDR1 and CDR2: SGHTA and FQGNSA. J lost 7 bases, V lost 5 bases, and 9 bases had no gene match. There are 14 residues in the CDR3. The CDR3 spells CASSDGLAMEEQYF. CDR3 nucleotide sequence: TGTGCCAGCAGCGACGGACTAGCGATGGAAGAGCAGTACTTC.

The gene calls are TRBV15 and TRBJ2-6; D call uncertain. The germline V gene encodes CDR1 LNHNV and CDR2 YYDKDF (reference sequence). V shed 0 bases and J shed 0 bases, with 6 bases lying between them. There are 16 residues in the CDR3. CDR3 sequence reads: CATSRDFSSGANVLTF. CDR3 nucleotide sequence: TGTGCCACCAGCAGAGATTTTAGCTCTGGGGCCAACGTCCTGACTTTC.

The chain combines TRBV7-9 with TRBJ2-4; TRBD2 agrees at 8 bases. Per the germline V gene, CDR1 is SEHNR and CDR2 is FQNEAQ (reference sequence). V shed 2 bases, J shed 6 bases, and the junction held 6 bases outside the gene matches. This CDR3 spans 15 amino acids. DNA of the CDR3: TGTGCCAGCAGCTTAAGTTCTGCGGGGGGAAACATTCAGTACTTC. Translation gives CASSLSSAGGNIQYF.

As DNA, the CDR3 is TGTGCCAGCAGGCCCCCCGGGGGGAGTGGCGAGCAGTACTTC. Amino acids: CASRPPGGSGEQYF. The rearrangement uses TRBV7-3 and TRBJ2-5; 7 positions agree with TRBD2. Judging by the DNA end, TRBJ2-7 fits better; the J call may be wrong. The CDR3 sequence is 14 residues long. The germline V gene has CDR1 SGHTA and CDR2 FQGTGA.

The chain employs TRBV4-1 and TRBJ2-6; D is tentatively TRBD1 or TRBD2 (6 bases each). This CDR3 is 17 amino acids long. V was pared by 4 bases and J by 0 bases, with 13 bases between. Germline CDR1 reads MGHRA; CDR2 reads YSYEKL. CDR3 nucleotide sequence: TGCGCCAGCAGCCCCCGGGGGCCTCCCTCTGGGGCCAACGTCCTGACTTTC. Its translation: CASSPRGPPSGANVLTF.

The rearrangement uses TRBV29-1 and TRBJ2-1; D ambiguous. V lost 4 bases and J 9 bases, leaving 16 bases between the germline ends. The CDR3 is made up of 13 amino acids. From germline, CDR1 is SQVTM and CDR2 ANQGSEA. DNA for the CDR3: TGCAGCGTTGTAAAGACTCTCGGCGGTGAGCAGTTCTTC. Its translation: CSVVKTLGGEQFF.

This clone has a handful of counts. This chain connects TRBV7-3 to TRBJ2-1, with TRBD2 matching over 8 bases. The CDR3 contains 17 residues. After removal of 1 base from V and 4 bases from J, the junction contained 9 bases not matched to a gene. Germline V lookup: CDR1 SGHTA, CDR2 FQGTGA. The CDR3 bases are TGTGCCAGCAGCTTAAAGGCAAGGCTAGCGGGTTACAATGAGCAGTTCTTC. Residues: CASSLKARLAGYNEQFF.

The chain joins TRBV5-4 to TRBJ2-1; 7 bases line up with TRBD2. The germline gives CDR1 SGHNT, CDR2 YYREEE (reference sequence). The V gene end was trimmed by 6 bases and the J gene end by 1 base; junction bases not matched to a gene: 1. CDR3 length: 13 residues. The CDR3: CASTSGSYNEQFF. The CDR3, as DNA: TGTGCCAGCACTAGCGGTTCCTACAATGAGCAGTTCTTC.

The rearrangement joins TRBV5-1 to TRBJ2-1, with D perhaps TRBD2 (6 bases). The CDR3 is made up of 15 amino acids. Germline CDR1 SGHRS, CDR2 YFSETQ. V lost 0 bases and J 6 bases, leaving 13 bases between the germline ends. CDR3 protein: CASSLAGTVSNEQFF. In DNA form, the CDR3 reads TGCGCCAGCAGCTTGGCTGGGACTGTAAGCAATGAGCAGTTCTTC. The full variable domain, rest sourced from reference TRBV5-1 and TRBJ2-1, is KAGVTQTPRYLIKTRGQQVTLSCSPISGHRSVSWYQQTPGQGLQFLFEYFSETQRNKGNFPGRFSGRQFSNSRSEMNVSTLELGDSALYLCASSLAGTVSNEQFFGPGTRLTVL.

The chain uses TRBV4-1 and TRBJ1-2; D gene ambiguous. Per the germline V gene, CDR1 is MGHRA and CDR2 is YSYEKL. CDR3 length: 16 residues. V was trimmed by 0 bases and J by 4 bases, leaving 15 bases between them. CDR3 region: CASSQEASQSRYGYTF. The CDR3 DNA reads TGCGCCAGCAGCCAAGAGGCCTCACAGAGTCGCTATGGCTACACCTTC.

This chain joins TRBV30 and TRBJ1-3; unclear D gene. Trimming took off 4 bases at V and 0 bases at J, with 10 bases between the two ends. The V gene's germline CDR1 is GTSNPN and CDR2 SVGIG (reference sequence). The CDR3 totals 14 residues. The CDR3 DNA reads TGTGCCTGGAAGGCGAGCGGCTCTGGAAACACCATATATTTT. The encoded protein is CAWKASGSGNTIYF.

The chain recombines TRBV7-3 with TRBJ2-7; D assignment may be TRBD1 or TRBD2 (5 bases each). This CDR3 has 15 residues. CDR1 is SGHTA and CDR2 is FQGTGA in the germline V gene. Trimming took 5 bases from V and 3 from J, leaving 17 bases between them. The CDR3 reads CASSPRQGPFYEQYF. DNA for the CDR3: TGTGCCAGCAGCCCCCGGCAGGGACCATTCTACGAGCAGTACTTC.

CDR3 DNA: TGTGCCAGCAGCTTGTCGGGGGGGGTCCAAGAGACCCAGTACTTC. It translates to CASSLSGGVQETQYF. The chain couples TRBV7-8 to TRBJ2-5; 8 nucleotides align to TRBD2. The germline V gene has CDR1 SGHVS and CDR2 FQNEAQ. After removal of 3 bases from V and 1 base from J, the junction contained 4 bases not matched to a gene. The CDR3 is 15 amino acids. Supplemented by reference TRBV7-8 and TRBJ2-5, the full variable domain reads GAGVSQSPRYKVAKRGQDVALRCDPISGHVSLFWYQQALGQGPEFLTYFQNEAQLDKSGLPSDRFFAERPEGSVSTLKIQRTQQEDSAVYLCASSLSGGVQETQYFGPGTRLLVL.

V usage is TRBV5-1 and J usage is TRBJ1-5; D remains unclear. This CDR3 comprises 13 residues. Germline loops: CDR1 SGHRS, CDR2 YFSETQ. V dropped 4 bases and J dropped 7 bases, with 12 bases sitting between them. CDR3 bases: TGCGCCAGCAGCCCCTCCTCCGGACAGCCCCAGCATTTT. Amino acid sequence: CASSPSSGQPQHF.